This T cell receptor beta chain was captured in a study of metastatic and nonmetastatic thyroid tumors. The wider study: A comparison of repertoires was made across blood and tumor or nodule tissue from malignant and benign thyroid patients. Whole-study results and caveats: A significant increase in TCR beta diversity was reportedly seen in malignant thyroid tumors relative to benign nodules, in blood and tumor.

In its sample, this clone was seen many times. Antigen: not known. This same CDR3 is encoded by further DNA sequences in the sample. No treatment of any kind had been given to any patient before thyroid surgery. TCRdb recomputed clones from the PCR reads via MiXCR. Among around 30,000 clones listed, 10% to 15% were seen once. Germline V gene lookup returns CDR1 SGHDT and CDR2 YYEEEE. V was pared by 2 bases and J by 2 bases, with 13 bases between. This CDR3 is 15 amino acids long. The chain couples TRBV5-6 to TRBJ2-5, with D perhaps being TRBD1 or TRBD2 (5 bases each). This receptor was taken from a female donor with papillary thyroid cancer or a benign thyroid nodule (not recorded which). Some clones in this sample may be carry-over from other donors' samples. What was sequenced was blood. The CDR3: CASSFGSWGQETQYF. CDR3 sequence (DNA): TGTGCCAGCAGCTTCGGCTCCTGGGGGCAAGAGACCCAGTACTTC.